This TCR beta chain was sequenced during a study of radiotherapy plus CTLA-4 blockade in lung cancer. This clone appeared a few times. Some clones are missing from TCRdb's copy, which holds only in-frame ones; the method was immunoSEQ multiplex PCR. Among approximately 32,000 clones listed, roughly 70% were seen once. V dropped 0 bases and J dropped 6 bases, with 9 bases sitting between them. The CDR3 has 13 amino acids. Germline lookup yields CDR1 SGHTA and CDR2 FQGNSA. The V call is TRBV7-2, the J call TRBJ2-7, with unresolved D. This clonotype was obtained from a human donor with non-small cell lung cancer who had stable disease on radiotherapy plus ipilimumab. The specimen comprised peripheral blood, sampled from a patient treated with radiotherapy plus ipilimumab. The CDR3 loop reads CASSLASRSEQYF. CDR3 nucleotide sequence: TGTGCCAGCAGCTTAGCGAGTCGGAGCGAGCAGTACTTC.